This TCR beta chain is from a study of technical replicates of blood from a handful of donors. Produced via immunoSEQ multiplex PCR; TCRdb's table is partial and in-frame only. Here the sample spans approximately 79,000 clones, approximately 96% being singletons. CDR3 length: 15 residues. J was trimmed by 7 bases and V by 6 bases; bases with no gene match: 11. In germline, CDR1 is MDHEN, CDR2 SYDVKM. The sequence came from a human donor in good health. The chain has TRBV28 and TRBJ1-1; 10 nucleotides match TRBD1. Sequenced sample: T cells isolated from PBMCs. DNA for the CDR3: TGTGCCAGCAGCCAACCCGGGACAGGGGAGGTTGAAGCTTTCTTT. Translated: CASSQPGTGEVEAFF.